This T cell receptor beta chain was captured by sequencing in a study of T cells in Graves' hyperthyroidism and ophthalmopathy. Trimming shortened V by 0 bases and J by 0 bases, and 5 bases separated the two germline ends. The CDR3 covers 14 residues. The TCR beta CDR3 regions underwent amplification using RNA transcripts as the source. HTBI primers were employed in a first-round RT-PCR of the TCR CDR3. MiXCR, run by TCRdb on the multiplex PCR reads, gives a single entry per CDR3 protein. The sample carries around 580,000 distinct CDR3 sequences, over 15% recorded once. This receptor was taken from a woman aged 18 to 35 with Graves' hyperthyroidism. The V gene is TRBV12-3 or TRBV12-4, the J gene TRBJ2-5; D ambiguous. Sequencing used blood. Here the CDR3 reads CASSLATNQETQYF. CDR3 nucleotides: TGTGCCAGCAGTTTAGCCACCAACCAAGAGACCCAGTACTTC.